This T cell receptor beta chain was profiled in a study of a mutant IDH1 vaccine in newly diagnosed glioma (dated by TCRdb to the early 2020s). Background on the whole study: Vaccination began 4-6 weeks after radiotherapy alone, or alongside temozolomide cycles in the chemotherapy-containing groups. Prior to enrollment, patients had been given standard therapy consisting of radiotherapy alone, temozolomide alone, or radiochemotherapy with temozolomide, with the combination given to most patients. Visit V12 was the week-35 safety follow-up and visit V13 was the week-47 end of study. For exploratory analyses, 25 treated patients had longitudinal TCRB deep sequencing done wherever samples were available. Peripheral blood was collected at six visits: V03 (baseline), V05, V07, V10, V12 and V13. The 30 to 40 treated patients were 62.5% male and around 40% female, with a mean age of around 40 years.

Receptor libraries were prepared by the immunoSEQ multiplex PCR assay. Rearranged TCR beta chain sequences were amplified using the hsTCRB Kit according to the manufacturer's protocol. Sequencing of TCRB libraries was carried out on an Illumina MiSeq. Processing in the source paper ran as follows. Demultiplexing, trimming and gene mapping were performed with the kit vendor's proprietary platform. The immuneACCESS repertoire file appears here via TCRdb, limited to in-frame rearrangements. These files lack a portion of the clones; in checked studies, under half of the deficit traces to unresolved V genes, and the cause of the others is not known. The DNA gave D and trimming, while V, J and clone size come from that table. The sample yields about 48,000 clones; roughly 80% were counted once. The leading ten clones occupy around 6.7% of the sample. Its CDR3 holds 17 amino acids, cysteine through phenylalanine. The retained sequence is limited to the CDR3, 51 bases, with the frame set at the first base. The germline ends are 18 bases apart after V is trimmed by 3 bases and J by 1 base. The germline V gene encodes CDR1 MGHRA and CDR2 YSYEKL.

Points on this clone: The antigen it binds to is not known. No base qualities exist here, and no much larger clone lies one base off it.

What the research found in general, with its limitations: Immune responses induced by the vaccine were seen in 93.3% of patients across multiple MHC alleles. PBMC samples for TCRB deep sequencing were selected based on availability. It was noted by the authors that analyses of patient blood samples could not be reproduced owing to sample limitations. Changes in the top peripheral T cell clonotypes picked up by TCRB sequencing did not appear to be linked to pseudoprogression.

The sample's time point label, decoded: week 35, safety follow-up. Each vaccine dose was 300 ug of a 20-mer mutant IDH1 peptide in Montanide, given subcutaneously with topical imiquimod. Patients received eight vaccinations in weeks 1, 3, 5, 7, 11, 15, 19 and 23, corresponding to visits V03 through V10. Newly diagnosed WHO grade 3 or 4 IDH1-mutant astrocytomas showing loss of nuclear ATRX were present in the donors. The samples were drawn from NOA16, a multicentre, single-arm, open-label phase I trial in Germany that tested a mutant IDH1 peptide vaccine in humans for the first time. Genomic DNA for TCRB sequencing was extracted from EDTA blood using the DNeasy Blood and Tissue Kit.

The material was PBMCs, obtained from a glioma patient whose treatment included an IDH1 peptide vaccine. The chain couples TRBV4-1 to TRBJ1-1, with TRBD1 perhaps the D gene, on 6 matching bases. The receptor comes from a man in his forties with glioma. The DNA is TGCGCCAGCAGCCAGCCCCTGGGGGCAGGGTCGAACACTGAAGCTTTCTTT. It codes for CASSQPLGAGSNTEAFF.